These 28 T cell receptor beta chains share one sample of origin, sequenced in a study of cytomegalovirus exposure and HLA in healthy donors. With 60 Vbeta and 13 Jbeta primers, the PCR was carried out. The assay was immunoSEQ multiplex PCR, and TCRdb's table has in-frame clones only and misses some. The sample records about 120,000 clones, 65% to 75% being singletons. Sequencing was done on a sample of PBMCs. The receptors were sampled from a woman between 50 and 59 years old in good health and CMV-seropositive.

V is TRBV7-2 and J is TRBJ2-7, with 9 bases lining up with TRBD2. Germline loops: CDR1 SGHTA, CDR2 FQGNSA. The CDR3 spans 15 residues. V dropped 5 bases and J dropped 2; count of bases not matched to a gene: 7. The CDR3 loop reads CASSRLAAGPYEQYF. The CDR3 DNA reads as TGTGCCAGCAGCCGACTAGCGGCGGGCCCCTACGAGCAGTACTTC.

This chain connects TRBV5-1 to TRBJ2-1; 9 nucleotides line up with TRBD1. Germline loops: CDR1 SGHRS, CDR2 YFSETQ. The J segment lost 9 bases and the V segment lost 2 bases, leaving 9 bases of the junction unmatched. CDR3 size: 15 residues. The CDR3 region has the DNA TGCGCCAGCAGCTTTCAGACAGGGGGTTGGAGTGAGCAGTTCTTC. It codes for CASSFQTGGWSEQFF.

Written as DNA, the CDR3 is TGTGCCAGCACGGGACAGGCGAGCTCCTACGAGCAGTACTTC. Amino acids: CASTGQASSYEQYF. This chain joins TRBV2 and TRBJ2-7, with 8 bases fitting TRBD1. CDR1 and CDR2 (germline): SNHLY, FYNNEI. The CDR3 has 14 amino acids. V lost 7 bases, J lost 0 bases, and 5 bases stayed unmatched.

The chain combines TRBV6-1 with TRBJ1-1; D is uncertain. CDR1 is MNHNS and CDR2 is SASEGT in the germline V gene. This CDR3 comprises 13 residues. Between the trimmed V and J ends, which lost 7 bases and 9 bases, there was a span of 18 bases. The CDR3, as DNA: TGTGCCAGCATAAGCCCCGAGGGTCTCCAAGCTTTCTTT. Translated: CASISPEGLQAFF.

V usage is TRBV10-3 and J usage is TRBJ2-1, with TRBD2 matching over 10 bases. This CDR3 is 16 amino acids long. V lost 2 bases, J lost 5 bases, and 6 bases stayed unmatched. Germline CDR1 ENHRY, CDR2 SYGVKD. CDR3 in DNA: TGTGCCATCAGTGAGATTTTGCTAGCGGGAGACAATGAGCAGTTCTTC. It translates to CAISEILLAGDNEQFF.

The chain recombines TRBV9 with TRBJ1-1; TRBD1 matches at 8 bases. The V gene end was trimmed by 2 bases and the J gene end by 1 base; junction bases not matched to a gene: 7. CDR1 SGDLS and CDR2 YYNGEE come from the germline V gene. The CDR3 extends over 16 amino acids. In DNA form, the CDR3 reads TGTGCCAGCAGCGTGACAGGGGTTCAGAGGAACACTGAAGCTTTCTTT. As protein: CASSVTGVQRNTEAFF.

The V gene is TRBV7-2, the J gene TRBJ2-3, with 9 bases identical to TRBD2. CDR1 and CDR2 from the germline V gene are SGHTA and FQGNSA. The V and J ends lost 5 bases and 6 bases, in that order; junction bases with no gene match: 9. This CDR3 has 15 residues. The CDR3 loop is CASSPSSGSRDTQYF. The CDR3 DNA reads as TGTGCCAGCAGCCCCAGTAGCGGGAGTCGGGATACGCAGTATTTT.

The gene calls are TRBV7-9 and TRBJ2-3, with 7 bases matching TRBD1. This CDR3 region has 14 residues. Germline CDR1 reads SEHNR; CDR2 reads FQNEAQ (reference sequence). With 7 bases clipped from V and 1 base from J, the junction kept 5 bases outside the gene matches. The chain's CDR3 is CASKRTGGTDTQYF. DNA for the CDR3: TGTGCCAGCAAGCGGACAGGCGGCACAGATACGCAGTATTTT.

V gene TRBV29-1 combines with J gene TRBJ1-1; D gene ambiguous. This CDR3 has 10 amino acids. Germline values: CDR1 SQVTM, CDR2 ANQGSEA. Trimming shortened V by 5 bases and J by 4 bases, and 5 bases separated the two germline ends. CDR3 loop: CSVRSTEAFF. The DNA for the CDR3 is TGCAGCGTTCGCAGCACTGAAGCTTTCTTT.

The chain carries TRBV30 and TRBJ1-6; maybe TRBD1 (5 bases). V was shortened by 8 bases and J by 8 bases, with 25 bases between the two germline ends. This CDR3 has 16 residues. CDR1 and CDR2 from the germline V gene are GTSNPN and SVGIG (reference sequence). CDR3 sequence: CAGRGSGGVQYSPLHF. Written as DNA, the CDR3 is TGTGCCGGAAGAGGGTCGGGGGGGGTTCAATATTCACCCCTCCACTTT. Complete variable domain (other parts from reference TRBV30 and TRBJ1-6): SQTIHQWPATLVQPVGSPLSLECTVEGTSNPNLYWYRQAAGRGLQLLFYSVGIGQISSEVPQNLSASRPQDRQFILSSKKLLLSDSGFYLCAGRGSGGVQYSPLHFGNGTRLTVT.

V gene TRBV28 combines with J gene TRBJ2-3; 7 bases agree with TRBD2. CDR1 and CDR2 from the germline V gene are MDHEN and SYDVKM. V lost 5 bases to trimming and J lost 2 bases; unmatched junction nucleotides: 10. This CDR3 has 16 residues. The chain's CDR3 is CASSPVGSGYTDTQYF. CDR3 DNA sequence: TGTGCCAGCAGTCCCGTTGGTAGCGGGTACACAGATACGCAGTATTTT. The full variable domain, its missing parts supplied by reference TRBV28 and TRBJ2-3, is DVKVTQSSRYLVKRTGEKVFLECVQDMDHENMFWYRQDPGLGLRLIYFSYDVKMKEKGDIPEGYSVSREKKERFSLILESASTNQTSMYLCASSPVGSGYTDTQYFGPGTRLTVL.

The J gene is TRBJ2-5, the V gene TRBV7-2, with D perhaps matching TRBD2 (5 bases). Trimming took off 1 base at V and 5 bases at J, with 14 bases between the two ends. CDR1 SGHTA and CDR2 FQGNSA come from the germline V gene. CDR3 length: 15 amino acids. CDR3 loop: CASSLGGPRRETQYF. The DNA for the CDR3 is TGTGCCAGCAGCTTAGGTGGTCCCAGGAGGGAGACCCAGTACTTC.

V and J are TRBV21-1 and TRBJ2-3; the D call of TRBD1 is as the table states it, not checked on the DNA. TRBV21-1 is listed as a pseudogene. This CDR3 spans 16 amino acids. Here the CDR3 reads CASSKYRGPASDTQYF. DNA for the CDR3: TGTGCCAGCAGCAAATACAGGGGGCCTGCATCAGATACGCAGTATTTT.

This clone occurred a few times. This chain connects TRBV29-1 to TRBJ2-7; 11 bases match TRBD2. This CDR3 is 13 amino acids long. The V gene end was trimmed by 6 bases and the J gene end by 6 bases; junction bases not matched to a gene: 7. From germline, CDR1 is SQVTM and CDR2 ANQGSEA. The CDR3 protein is CSVYLTSGSEQYF. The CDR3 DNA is TGCAGCGTCTACCTCACTAGCGGGAGCGAGCAGTACTTC.

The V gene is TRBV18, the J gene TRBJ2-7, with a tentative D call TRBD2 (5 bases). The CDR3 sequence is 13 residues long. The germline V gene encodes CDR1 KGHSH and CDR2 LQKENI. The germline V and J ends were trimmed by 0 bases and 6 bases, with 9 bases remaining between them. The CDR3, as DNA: TGTGCCAGCTCACCACCCCCCGGGGTCGAGCAGTACTTC. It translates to CASSPPPGVEQYF. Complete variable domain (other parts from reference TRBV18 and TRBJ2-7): NAGVMQNPRHLVRRRGQEARLRCSPMKGHSHVYWYRQLPEEGLKFMVYLQKENIIDESGMPKERFSAEFPKEGPSILRIQQVVRGDSAAYFCASSPPPGVEQYFGPGTRLTVT.

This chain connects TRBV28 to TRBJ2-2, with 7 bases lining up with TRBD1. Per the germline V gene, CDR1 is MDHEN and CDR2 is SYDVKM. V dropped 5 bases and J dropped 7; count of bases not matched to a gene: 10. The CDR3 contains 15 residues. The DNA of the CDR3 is TGTGCCAGCAGTGAACCGGGACAGAGAGACGGGGAGCTGTTTTTT. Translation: CASSEPGQRDGELFF.

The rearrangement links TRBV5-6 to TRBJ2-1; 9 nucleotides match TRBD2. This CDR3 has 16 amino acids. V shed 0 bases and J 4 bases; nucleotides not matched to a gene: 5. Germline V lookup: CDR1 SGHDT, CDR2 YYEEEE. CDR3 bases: TGTGCCAGCAGCTTGGGCGCGGGGGGGTTTTACAATGAGCAGTTCTTC. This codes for CASSLGAGGFYNEQFF.

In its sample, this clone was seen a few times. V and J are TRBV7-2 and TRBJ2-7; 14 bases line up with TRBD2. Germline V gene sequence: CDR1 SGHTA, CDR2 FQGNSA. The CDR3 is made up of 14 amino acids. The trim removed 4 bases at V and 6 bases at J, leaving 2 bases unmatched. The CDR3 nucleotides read TGTGCCAGCAGCTCGGGACTAGCGGGAGTCGAGCAGTACTTC. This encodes CASSSGLAGVEQYF.

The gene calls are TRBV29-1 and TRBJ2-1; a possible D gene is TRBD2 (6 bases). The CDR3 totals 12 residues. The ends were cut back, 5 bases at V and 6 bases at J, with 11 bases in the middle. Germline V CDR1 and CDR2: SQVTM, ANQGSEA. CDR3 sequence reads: CSVSSGTNEQFF. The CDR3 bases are TGCAGCGTTAGTAGCGGAACCAATGAGCAGTTCTTC.

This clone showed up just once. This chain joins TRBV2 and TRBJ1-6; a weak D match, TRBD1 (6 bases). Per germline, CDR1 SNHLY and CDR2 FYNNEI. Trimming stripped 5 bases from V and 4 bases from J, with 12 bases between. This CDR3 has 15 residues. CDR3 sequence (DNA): TGTGCCAGCAGTCCGGACAGATTATATAATTCACCCCTCCACTTT. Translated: CASSPDRLYNSPLHF.

The CDR3 protein is CASSSGQNNEKLFF. The CDR3 DNA reads as TGTGCCAGCAGCTCGGGACAGAATAATGAAAAACTGTTTTTT. The gene calls are TRBV7-2 and TRBJ1-4; 7 bases are shared with TRBD1. J was trimmed by 4 bases and V by 4 bases; bases with no gene match: 3. Germline V CDR1 and CDR2: SGHTA, FQGNSA. This CDR3 is built from 14 residues.

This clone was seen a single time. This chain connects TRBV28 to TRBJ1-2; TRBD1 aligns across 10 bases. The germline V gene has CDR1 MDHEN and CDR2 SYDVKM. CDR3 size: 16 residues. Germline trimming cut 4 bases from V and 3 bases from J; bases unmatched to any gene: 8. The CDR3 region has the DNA TGTGCCAGCAGTTCCACCGGGACAGGGGACCACTATGGCTACACCTTC. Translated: CASSSTGTGDHYGYTF.

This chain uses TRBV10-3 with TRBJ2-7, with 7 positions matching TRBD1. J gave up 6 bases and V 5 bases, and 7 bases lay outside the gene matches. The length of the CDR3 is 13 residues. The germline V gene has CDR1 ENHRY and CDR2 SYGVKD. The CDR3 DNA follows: TGTGCCATCAGTTCTACAGGGGTGGGCGAGCAGTACTTC. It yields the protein CAISSTGVGEQYF.

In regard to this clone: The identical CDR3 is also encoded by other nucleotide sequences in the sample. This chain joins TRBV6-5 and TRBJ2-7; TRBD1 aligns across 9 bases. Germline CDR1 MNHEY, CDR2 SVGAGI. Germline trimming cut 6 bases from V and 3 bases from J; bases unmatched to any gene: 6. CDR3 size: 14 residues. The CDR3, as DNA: TGTGCCAGCAGCCCTACAGGGGGCAGCTACGAGCAGTACTTC. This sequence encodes CASSPTGGSYEQYF.

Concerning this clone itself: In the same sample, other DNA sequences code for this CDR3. This chain's CDR3 is CASSPGQPVGELFF. The CDR3 nucleotides read TGTGCCAGCTCACCGGGACAACCTGTAGGGGAGCTGTTTTTT. The chain links TRBV18 to TRBJ2-2, with D possibly being TRBD1 (6 bases). CDR1 KGHSH and CDR2 LQKENI come from the germline V gene. This CDR3 spans 14 amino acids. V was pared by 3 bases and J by 8 bases, with 13 bases between.

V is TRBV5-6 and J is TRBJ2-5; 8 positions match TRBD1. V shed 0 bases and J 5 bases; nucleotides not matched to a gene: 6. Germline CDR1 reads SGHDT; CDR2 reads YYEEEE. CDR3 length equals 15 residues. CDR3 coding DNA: TGTGCCAGCAGCTTGGGCAGGGGGCGATGGGAGACCCAGTACTTC. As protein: CASSLGRGRWETQYF.

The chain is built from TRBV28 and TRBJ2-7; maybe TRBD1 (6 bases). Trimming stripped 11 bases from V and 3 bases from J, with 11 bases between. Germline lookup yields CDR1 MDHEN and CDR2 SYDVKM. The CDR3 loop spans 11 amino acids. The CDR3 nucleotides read TGTGCCTCCGGGACACGCTACGAGCAGTACTTC. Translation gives CASGTRYEQYF.

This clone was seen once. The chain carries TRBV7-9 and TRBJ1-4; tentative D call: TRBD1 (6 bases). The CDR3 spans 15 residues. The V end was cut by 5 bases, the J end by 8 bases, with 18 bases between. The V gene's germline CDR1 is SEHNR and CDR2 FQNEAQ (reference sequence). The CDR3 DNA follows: TGTGCCAGCAGCCCCCGAGAGGGGGTCGGGGAAAAACTGTTTTTT. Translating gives CASSPREGVGEKLFF.